The clone carrying this T cell receptor (beta chain) was seen only a few times. Its antigen is not known. The data stem from a study of T cells after yellow fever vaccination. The study's findings and limits: Post-booster repertoires contained most primary-vaccination clones again (about 95% CD4, 88% CD8).

V shed 4 bases, J shed 7 bases, and the junction held 11 bases outside the gene matches. Per the germline V gene, CDR1 is SGHRS and CDR2 is YFSETQ. The CDR3 has 15 residues. They built TCR cDNA with 5'RACE template switching, a step that put in a universal primer site and UMIs. MiXCR, run by TCRdb on the 5' RACE reads, gives a single entry per CDR3 protein. The sample includes 120,000 or so distinct CDR3 sequences, about 6.8% of them seen just once. The chain has TRBV5-1 and TRBJ1-2; 9 bases map to TRBD1. Specimen: CD4+ T cells sorted from PBMCs, collected roughly 46 days after the first yellow fever vaccination. The receptor's source is a man aged 18 to 30 who received the YFV17D yellow fever vaccine. CDR3 region: CASSPRTGEARGYTF. Written as DNA, the CDR3 is TGCGCCAGCAGCCCCCGGACAGGGGAGGCGCGTGGCTACACCTTC. Full variable domain (outside the CDR3, taken from reference TRBV5-1 and TRBJ1-2): KAGVTQTPRYLIKTRGQQVTLSCSPISGHRSVSWYQQTPGQGLQFLFEYFSETQRNKGNFPGRFSGRQFSNSRSEMNVSTLELGDSALYLCASSPRTGEARGYTFGSGTRLTVV.